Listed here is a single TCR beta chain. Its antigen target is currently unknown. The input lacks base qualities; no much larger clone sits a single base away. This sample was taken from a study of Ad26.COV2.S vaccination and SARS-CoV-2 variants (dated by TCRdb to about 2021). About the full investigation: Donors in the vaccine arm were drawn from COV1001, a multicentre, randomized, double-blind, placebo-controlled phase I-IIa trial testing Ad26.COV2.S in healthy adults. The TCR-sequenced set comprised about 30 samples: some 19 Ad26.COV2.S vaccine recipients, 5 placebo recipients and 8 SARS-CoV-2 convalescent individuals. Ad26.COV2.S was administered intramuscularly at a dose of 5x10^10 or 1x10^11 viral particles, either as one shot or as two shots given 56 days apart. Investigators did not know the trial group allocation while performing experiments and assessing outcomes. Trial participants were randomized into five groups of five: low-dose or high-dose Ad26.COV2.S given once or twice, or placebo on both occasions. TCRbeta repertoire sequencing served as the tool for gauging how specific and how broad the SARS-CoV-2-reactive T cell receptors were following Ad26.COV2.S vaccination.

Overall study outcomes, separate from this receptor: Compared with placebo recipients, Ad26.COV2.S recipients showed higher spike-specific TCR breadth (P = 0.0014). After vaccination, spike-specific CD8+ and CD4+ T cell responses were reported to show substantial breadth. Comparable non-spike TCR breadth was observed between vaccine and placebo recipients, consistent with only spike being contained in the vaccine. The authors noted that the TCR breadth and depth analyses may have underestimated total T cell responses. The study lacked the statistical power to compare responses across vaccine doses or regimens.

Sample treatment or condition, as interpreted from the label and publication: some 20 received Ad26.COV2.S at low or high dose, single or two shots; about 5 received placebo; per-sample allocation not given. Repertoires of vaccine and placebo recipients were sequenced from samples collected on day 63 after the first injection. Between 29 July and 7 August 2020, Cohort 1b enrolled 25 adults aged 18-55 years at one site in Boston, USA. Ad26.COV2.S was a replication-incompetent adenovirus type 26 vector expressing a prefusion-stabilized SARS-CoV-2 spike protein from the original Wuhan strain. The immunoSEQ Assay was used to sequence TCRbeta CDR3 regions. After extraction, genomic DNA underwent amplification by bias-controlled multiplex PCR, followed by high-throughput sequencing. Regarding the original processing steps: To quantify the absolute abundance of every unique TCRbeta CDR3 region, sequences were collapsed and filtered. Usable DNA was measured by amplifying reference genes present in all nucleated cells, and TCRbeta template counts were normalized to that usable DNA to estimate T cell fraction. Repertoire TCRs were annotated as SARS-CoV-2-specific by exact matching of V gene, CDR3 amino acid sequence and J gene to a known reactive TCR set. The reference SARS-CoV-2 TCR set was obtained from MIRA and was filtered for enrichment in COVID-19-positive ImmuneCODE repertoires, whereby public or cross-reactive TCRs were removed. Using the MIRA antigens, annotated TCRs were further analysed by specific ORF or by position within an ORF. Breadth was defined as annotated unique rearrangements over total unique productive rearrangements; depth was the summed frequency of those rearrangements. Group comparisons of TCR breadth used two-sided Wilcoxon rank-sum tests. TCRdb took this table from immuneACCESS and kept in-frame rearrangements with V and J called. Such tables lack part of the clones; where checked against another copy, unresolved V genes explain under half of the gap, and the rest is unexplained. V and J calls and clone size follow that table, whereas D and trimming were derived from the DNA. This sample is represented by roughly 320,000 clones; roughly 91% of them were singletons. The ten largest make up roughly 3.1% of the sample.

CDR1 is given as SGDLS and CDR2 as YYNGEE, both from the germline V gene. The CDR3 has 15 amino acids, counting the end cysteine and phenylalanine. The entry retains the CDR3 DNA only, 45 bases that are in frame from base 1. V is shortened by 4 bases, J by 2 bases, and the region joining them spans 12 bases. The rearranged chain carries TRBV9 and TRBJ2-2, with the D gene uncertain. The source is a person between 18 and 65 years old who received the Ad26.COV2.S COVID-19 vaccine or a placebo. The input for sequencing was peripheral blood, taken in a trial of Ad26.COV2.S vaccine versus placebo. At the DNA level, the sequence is TGTGCCAGCAGCCGAGCGTCCGGAAACACCGGGGAGCTGTTTTTT. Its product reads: CASSRASGNTGELFF.